This TCR beta chain was sequenced for a study of T cell responses to AZD1222 COVID-19 vaccine. Germline values: CDR1 SGHDT, CDR2 YYEEEE. V lost 0 bases and J lost 1, with 11 bases in between. This CDR3 has 15 amino acids. Produced via immunoSEQ multiplex PCR; TCRdb's table is partial and in-frame only. The sample shows around 140,000 clones, 85% of them seen only once. Worth noting for this clone: The antigen is not known.

Study-wide findings and caveats: Close to half of spike-specific TCRs reportedly recognize unmutated variant regions. Repertoires were obtained solely post-peak T cell response. Spike-specific TCR breadth and depth both grew after two AZD1222 doses. Spike regions recognized by vaccine-associated CD4 TCRs spanned the protein, led by 160-218 and 743-854.

The sequencing used peripheral blood, collected 28 days after the second dose of the MenACWY control vaccine. The rearrangement links TRBV5-6 to TRBJ2-7, with D uncertain. This sequence was found in an adult who received the MenACWY meningococcal vaccine as a control. The CDR3 region has the DNA TGTGCCAGCAGCTTGGCTACCCGGGCATCCTACGAGCAGTACTTC. The encoded protein is CASSLATRASYEQYF.